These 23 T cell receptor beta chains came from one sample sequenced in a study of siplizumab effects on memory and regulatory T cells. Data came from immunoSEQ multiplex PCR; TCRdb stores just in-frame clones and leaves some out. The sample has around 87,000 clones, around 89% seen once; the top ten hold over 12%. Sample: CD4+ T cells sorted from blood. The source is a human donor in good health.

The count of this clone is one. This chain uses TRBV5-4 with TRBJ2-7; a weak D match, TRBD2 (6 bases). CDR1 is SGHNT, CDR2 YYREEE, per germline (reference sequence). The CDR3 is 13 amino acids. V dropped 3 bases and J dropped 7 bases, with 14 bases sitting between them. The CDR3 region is CASSWDSQTEQYF. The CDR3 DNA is TGTGCCAGCAGCTGGGACTCCCAAACAGAGCAGTACTTC.

The CDR3 reads CASSLQGPETQYF. DNA for the CDR3: TGTGCCAGCAGCTTACAGGGACCAGAGACCCAGTACTTC. The V call is TRBV6-1, the J call TRBJ2-5; D may be TRBD1 (6 bases). Trimming cost V 6 bases and J 4 bases, with 12 bases left between them. In germline, CDR1 is MNHNS, CDR2 SASEGT. This CDR3 region has 13 residues.

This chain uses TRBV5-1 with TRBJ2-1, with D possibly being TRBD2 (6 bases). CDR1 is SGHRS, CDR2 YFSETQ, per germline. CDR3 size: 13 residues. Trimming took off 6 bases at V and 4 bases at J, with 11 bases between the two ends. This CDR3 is CASNQGGYNEQFF. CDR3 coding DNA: TGCGCCAGCAACCAGGGAGGATACAATGAGCAGTTCTTC.

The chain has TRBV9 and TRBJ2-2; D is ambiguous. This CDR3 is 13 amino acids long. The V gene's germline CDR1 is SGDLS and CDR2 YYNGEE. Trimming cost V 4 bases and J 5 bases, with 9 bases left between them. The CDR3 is CASSRSWTGELFF. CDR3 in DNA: TGTGCCAGCAGCCGCAGTTGGACCGGGGAGCTGTTTTTT. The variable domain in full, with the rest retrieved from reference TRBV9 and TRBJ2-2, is DSGVTQTPKHLITATGQRVTLRCSPRSGDLSVYWYQQSLDQGLQFLIQYYNGEERAKGNILERFSAQQFPDLHSELNLSSLELGDSALYFCASSRSWTGELFFGEGSRLTVL.

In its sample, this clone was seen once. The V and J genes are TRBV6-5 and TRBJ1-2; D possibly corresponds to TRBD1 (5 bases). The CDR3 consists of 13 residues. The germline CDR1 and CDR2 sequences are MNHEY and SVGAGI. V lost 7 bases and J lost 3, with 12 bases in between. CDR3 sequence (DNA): TGTGCCAGCACTCTAAGACAGCACTATGGCTACACCTTC. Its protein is CASTLRQHYGYTF.

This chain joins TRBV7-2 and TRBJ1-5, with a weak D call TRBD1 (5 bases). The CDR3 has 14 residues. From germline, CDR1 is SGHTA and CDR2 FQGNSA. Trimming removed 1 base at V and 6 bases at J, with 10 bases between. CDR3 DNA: TGTGCCAGCAGCTTAGTAGGGGCGGGTCAGCCCCAGCATTTT. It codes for CASSLVGAGQPQHF.

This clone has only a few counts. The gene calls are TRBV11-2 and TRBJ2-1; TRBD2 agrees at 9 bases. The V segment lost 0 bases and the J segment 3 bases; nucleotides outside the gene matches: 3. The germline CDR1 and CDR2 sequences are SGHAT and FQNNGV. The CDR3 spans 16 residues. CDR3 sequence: CASSLEAGGFYNEQFF. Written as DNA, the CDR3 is TGTGCCAGCAGCTTAGAAGCGGGAGGTTTCTACAATGAGCAGTTCTTC. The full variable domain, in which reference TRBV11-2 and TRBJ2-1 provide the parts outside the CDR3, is EAGVAQSPRYKIIEKRQSVAFWCNPISGHATLYWYQQILGQGPKLLIQFQNNGVVDDSQLPKDRFSAERLKGVDSTLKIQPAKLEDSAVYLCASSLEAGGFYNEQFFGPGTRLTVL.

In DNA form, the CDR3 reads TGTGCCAGCAGCTTGAGCACAGCGCCGTTGGGTGGGGCCAACGTCCTGACTTTC. It specifies CASSLSTAPLGGANVLTF. The chain is built from TRBV5-5 and TRBJ2-6, with D unclear. Per the germline V gene, CDR1 is SGHKS and CDR2 is YYEKEE (reference sequence). V was cut by 1 base and J by 3 bases, with 17 bases left in between. The CDR3 extends over 18 amino acids.

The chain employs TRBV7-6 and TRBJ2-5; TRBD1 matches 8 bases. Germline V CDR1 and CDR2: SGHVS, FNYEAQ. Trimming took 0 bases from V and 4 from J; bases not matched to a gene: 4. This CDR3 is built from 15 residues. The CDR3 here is CASSLAGTGGETQYF. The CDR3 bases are TGTGCCAGCAGCTTAGCCGGGACAGGCGGAGAGACCCAGTACTTC.

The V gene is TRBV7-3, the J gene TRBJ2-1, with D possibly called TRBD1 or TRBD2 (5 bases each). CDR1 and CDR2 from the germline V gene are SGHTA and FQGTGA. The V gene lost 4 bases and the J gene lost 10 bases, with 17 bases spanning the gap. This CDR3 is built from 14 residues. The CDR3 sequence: CASSSHSGALEQFF. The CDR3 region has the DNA TGTGCCAGCAGCTCCCACTCCGGGGCGCTGGAGCAGTTCTTC.

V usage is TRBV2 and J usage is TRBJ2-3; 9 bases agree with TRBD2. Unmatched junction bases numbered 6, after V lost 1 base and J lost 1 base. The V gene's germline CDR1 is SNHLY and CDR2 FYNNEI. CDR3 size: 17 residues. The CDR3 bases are TGTGCCAGCAGTGAAGACTTAGCGGGAGTCGGCACAGATACGCAGTATTTT. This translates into CASSEDLAGVGTDTQYF.

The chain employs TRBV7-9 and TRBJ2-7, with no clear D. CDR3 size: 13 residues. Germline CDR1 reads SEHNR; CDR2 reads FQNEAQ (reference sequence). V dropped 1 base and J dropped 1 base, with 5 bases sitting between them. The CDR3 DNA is TGTGCCAGCAGCTTAGTCTCGTCCTACGAGCAGTACTTC. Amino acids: CASSLVSSYEQYF.

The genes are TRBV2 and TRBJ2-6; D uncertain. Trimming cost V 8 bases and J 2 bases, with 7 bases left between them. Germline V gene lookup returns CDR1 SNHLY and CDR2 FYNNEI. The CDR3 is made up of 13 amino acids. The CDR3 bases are TGTGCCAGCGACGAAGCTGGGGCCAACGTCCTGACTTTC. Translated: CASDEAGANVLTF.

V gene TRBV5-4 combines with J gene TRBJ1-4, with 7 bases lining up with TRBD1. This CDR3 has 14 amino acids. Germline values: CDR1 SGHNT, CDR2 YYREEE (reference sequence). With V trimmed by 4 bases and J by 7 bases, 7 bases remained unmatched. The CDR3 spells CASSDRTGAEKLFF. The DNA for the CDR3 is TGTGCCAGCAGCGATAGGACAGGTGCTGAAAAACTGTTTTTT.

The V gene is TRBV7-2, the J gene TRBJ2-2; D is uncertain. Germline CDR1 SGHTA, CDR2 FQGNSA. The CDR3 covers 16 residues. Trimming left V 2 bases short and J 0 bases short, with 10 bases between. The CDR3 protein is CASSLKNASNTGELFF. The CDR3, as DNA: TGTGCCAGCAGCTTAAAGAACGCCTCGAACACCGGGGAGCTGTTTTTT.

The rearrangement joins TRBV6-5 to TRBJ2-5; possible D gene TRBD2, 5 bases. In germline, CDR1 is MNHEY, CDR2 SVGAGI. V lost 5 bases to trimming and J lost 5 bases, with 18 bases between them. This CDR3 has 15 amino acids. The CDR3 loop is CASSHTSSVSETQYF. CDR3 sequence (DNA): TGTGCCAGCAGTCATACTAGTAGTGTATCGGAGACCCAGTACTTC.

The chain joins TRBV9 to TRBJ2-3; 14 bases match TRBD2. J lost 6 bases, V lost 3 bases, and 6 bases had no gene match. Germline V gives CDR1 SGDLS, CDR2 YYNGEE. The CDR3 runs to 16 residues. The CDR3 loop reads CASSDLGLAGADTQYF. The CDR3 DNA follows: TGTGCCAGCAGCGATCTGGGACTAGCGGGAGCGGATACGCAGTATTTT. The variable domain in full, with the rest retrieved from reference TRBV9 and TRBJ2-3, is DSGVTQTPKHLITATGQRVTLRCSPRSGDLSVYWYQQSLDQGLQFLIQYYNGEERAKGNILERFSAQQFPDLHSELNLSSLELGDSALYFCASSDLGLAGADTQYFGPGTRLTVL.

CDR3 nucleotides: TGTGCCAGTGATAGGGCGAGGGCTGGCAATCAGCCCCAGCATTTT. Amino acid sequence: CASDRARAGNQPQHF. The rearrangement uses TRBV19 and TRBJ1-5; D is unclear. Germline-derived CDR1 and CDR2 are LNHDA and SQIVND (reference sequence). Trimming left V 8 bases short and J 2 bases short, with 16 bases between. The CDR3 loop spans 15 amino acids. Based on the CDR3 plus reference TRBV19 and TRBJ1-5, the full variable domain is DGGITQSPKYLFRKEGQNVTLSCEQNLNHDAMYWYRQDPGQGLRLIYYSQIVNDFQKGDIAEGYSVSREKKESFPLTVTSAQKNPTAFYLCASDRARAGNQPQHFGDGTRLSIL.

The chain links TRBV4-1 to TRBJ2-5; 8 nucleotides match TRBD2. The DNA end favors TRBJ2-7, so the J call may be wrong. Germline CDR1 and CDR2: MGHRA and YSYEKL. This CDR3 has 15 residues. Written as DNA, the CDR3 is TGCGCCAGCAGCCAAGTTGGGACTAGTAACTACGAGCAGTACTTC. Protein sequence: CASSQVGTSNYEQYF.

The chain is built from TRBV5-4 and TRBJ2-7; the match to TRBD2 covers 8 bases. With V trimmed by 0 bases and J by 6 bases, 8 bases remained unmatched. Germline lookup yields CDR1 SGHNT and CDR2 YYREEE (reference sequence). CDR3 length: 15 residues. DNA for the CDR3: TGTGCCAGCAGCTTGGGGCTAGCGGGCCCCTCCGAGCAGTACTTC. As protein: CASSLGLAGPSEQYF.

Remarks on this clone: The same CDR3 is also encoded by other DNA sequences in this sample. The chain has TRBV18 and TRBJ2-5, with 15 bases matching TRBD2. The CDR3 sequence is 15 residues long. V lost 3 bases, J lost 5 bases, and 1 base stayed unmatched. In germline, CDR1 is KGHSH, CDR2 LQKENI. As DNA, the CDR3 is TGTGCCAGCTCACCGGGACTAGCGGGAGGTGAGACCCAGTACTTC. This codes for CASSPGLAGGETQYF.

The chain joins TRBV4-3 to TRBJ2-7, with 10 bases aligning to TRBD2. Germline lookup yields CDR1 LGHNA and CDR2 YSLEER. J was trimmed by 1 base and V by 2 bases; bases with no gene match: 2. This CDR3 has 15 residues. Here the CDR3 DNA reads TGCGCCAGCAGCCAAAGGACTAGCGGATCCTACGAGCAGTACTTC. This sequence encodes CASSQRTSGSYEQYF.

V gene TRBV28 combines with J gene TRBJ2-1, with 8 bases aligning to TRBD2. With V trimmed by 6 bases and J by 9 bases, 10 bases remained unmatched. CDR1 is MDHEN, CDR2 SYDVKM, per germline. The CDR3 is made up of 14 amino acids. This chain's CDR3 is CASRGSGRGFEQFF. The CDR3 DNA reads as TGTGCCAGCAGGGGGAGCGGGAGAGGATTTGAGCAGTTCTTC.